This section outlines one T cell receptor (beta chain) sequence together with its context. This clone was seen a handful of times. Its antigen is unknown. No clone much larger than this one lies a single base away; base qualities are absent. This sample was included in a study of beta chain features in type 1 diabetes (dated by TCRdb to the late 2010s). Concerning the study at large: Mean age, gender distribution, total cell number and subset yield did not differ between patients and healthy donors. Across all samples, approximately 100 million sorted cells were examined, and cell number per subset correlated strongly with RNA yield. The study compared TCRB repertoires of sorted circulating CD4+ T cell subsets between recently diagnosed type 1 diabetes patients and matched healthy donors. Whereas all 30 or so donors provided naive and central memory subsets, regulatory and stem cell-like memory subsets were isolated from just 8 patients and roughly eight healthy donors. Points the paper makes about the study in general: HLA sub-analyses involved small numbers of individuals, so any influence of HLA type on TCRB rearrangement remained unresolved. Because cDNA was sequenced instead of genomic DNA, activated cells with high expression could be over-represented, although the groups did not differ in activation or CD3 levels. PCR might favor shorter templates, but patient and control samples were amplified and corrected together, so any skew would affect both groups equally. Fewer insertions and more nucleotide deletions at VDJ recombination sites were observed in patients with type 1 diabetes, implying thymic rearrangement abnormalities. Type 1 diabetes patients showed a moderate but significant shortening of TCRB CDR3 length in all four CD4+ subsets. Naive, central memory and regulatory TCRB repertoires appeared to be more alike among patients than among healthy donors.

A single peripheral blood draw of around 100 mL on average was collected from each donor into heparinised tubes. A BD FACSAria II and a panel including CD45RO, CCR7, CD25, CD127, CD95 and CD27 were used to sort naive, central memory, regulatory and stem cell-like memory CD4+ T cells. Every sorted population had a purity above 95%. PBMCs were separated immediately by Lymphoprep density gradient centrifugation and were stained directly, without being cultured. So that batch effects would be minimized, each experiment stained and sorted samples in pairs, pairing one healthy donor with one patient. The entire amount of isolated RNA was reverse transcribed using the High Capacity cDNA Reverse Transcription Kit, so the sequenced TCRB transcripts were expressed ones. Naive, central memory and regulatory T cell samples underwent deep immunoSEQ sequencing, averaging approximately 3.3 million total reads per sample. Sorted cells were lysed in RLT buffer and RNA was extracted with DNase-treated RNeasy Micro or Mini kits, depending on cell number. To prevent cross-contamination, every cell subset was processed on its own, while patient and healthy donor samples were processed together. TCRB sequences were amplified from cDNA with the immunoSEQ multiplex PCR, producing 87-bp fragments spanning the CDR3 region. Amplicons were sequenced on the Illumina HiSeq platform. In the paper's pipeline: PCR bias was computationally corrected using synthetic template baselines, reads within Hamming distance 2 were collapsed, and singletons that could not be merged were discarded. Reads were aligned to IMGT to assign V, D and J genes, CDR3 length, and insertions or deletions at six rearrangement sites. Within each subset, clonotype counts were normalized to sorted cell number, after which true diversity and Gini coefficients were computed with the tcR R package. Repertoire sharing was quantified using the overlap coefficient calculated on TCRB nucleotide sequences. The immuneACCESS repertoire file appears here via TCRdb, limited to in-frame rearrangements. These files lack a portion of the clones; in checked studies, under half of the deficit traces to unresolved V genes, and the cause of the others is not known. D and trimming come from the DNA, and the V and J calls and clone size come from that table. This sample lists 150,000 or so clones; approximately 9.8% were detected once. Of the sample, approximately 0.69% is held by the ten largest clones.

From the germline V gene, CDR1 is SGHRS and CDR2 is YFSETQ. V trim: 5 bases; J trim: 1 base; unmatched bases: 7. Including the terminal cysteine and phenylalanine, the CDR3 comprises 15 residues. Only the CDR3 region is kept as DNA, spanning 45 bases read in frame from base 1. Recombination connected TRBV5-1 to TRBJ1-1; 8 bases in the middle match TRBD1. Sequencing was carried out using central memory CD4+ T cells from blood. The clonotype was recovered from a woman aged 40 to 50 in good health. The sequenced DNA is TGCGCCAGCAGTGAGGACAGGGCCAAGAACACTGAAGCTTTCTTT. It encodes CASSEDRAKNTEAFF.